The 7 T cell receptor beta chains below come from one sample, sequenced in a study of naive and memory T cell subsets. Two oligonucleotides, mixed equimolar, formed the beta constant-region primer covering TRBC1 and TRBC2. TCRdb redid the calling of the UMI-ligation and nested PCR reads with MiXCR, one entry per CDR3 protein. The repertoire holds 150,000 or so distinct CDR3 sequences, with approximately 15% as singletons. The sequenced sample was naive CD4+ T cells from blood. The receptors originated from a human donor in good health.

The CDR3 is CASSRDGRDQPQHF. CDR3 nucleotide sequence: TGCGCCAGCAGCCGGGACGGCCGGGATCAGCCCCAGCATTTT. This chain uses TRBV5-1 with TRBJ1-5, with D tentatively TRBD1 (5 bases). The ends were cut back, 4 bases at V and 5 bases at J, with 13 bases in the middle. Germline V gives CDR1 SGHRS, CDR2 YFSETQ. This CDR3 is built from 14 residues. The whole variable domain, filled in from reference TRBV5-1 and TRBJ1-5, reads KAGVTQTPRYLIKTRGQQVTLSCSPISGHRSVSWYQQTPGQGLQFLFEYFSETQRNKGNFPGRFSGRQFSNSRSEMNVSTLELGDSALYLCASSRDGRDQPQHFGDGTRLSIL.

The chain recombines TRBV20-1 with TRBJ1-5, with 8 nucleotides matching TRBD1. CDR1 DFQATT and CDR2 SNEGSKA come from the germline V gene (reference sequence). The V and J ends lost 0 bases and 7 bases, in that order; junction bases with no gene match: 5. CDR3 length: 14 residues. CDR3 residues: CSAREGQGGQPQHF. In DNA form, the CDR3 reads TGCAGTGCTAGAGAAGGACAGGGCGGCCAGCCCCAGCATTTT.

A few counts support this clonotype. The chain is built from TRBV7-2 and TRBJ1-1; D gene uncertain. Germline V gene data show CDR1 as SGHTA and CDR2 as FQGNSA. The CDR3 loop spans 13 amino acids. V lost 4 bases to trimming and J lost 0 bases, with 6 bases between them. This chain's CDR3 is CASSSRLNTEAFF. CDR3 bases: TGTGCCAGCAGCTCAAGACTGAACACTGAAGCTTTCTTT. Based on the CDR3 plus reference TRBV7-2 and TRBJ1-1, the full variable domain is GAGVSQSPSNKVTEKGKDVELRCDPISGHTALYWYRQSLGQGLEFLIYFQGNSAPDKSGLPSDRFSAERTGGSVSTLTIQRTQQEDSAVYLCASSSRLNTEAFFGQGTRLTVV.

The chain uses TRBV29-1 and TRBJ2-5, with D possibly TRBD2 on 6 matching bases. V was clipped by 3 bases and J by 5 bases, with 13 bases between them. The germline gives CDR1 SQVTM, CDR2 ANQGSEA. This CDR3 comprises 13 residues. CDR3 DNA: TGCAGCGTTGACAGCCTAGCGTCGGAGACCCAGTACTTC. It encodes CSVDSLASETQYF.

This clonotype has only a few counts. This sequence joins TRBV28 and TRBJ1-2; 8 bases match TRBD1. The CDR3 spans 13 residues. The germline gives CDR1 MDHEN, CDR2 SYDVKM. The V and J ends lost 6 bases and 7 bases, in that order; junction bases with no gene match: 7. The CDR3 sequence: CASRDRELRGYTF. The CDR3, as DNA: TGTGCCAGCAGGGACAGGGAGTTGCGTGGCTACACCTTC.

The table lists this clonotype with a few counts. The chain recombines TRBV2 with TRBJ2-4; D is perhaps TRBD1 (5 bases). Trimming left V 3 bases short and J 2 bases short, with 8 bases between. Germline assignment: CDR1 SNHLY and CDR2 FYNNEI. The CDR3 is 14 residues long. The CDR3 region has the DNA TGTGCCAGCAGTGACAGGGAAACCAAAAACATTCAGTACTTC. The encoded protein is CASSDRETKNIQYF.

This clonotype was observed a handful of times. This chain links TRBV5-1 with TRBJ2-5, with TRBD1 as a possible D gene (6 bases). This CDR3 is built from 15 residues. Germline assignment: CDR1 SGHRS and CDR2 YFSETQ. The ends were cut back, 1 base at V and 0 bases at J, with 10 bases in the middle. The CDR3 is CASSLYWTDQETQYF. Written as DNA, the CDR3 is TGCGCCAGCAGCTTGTATTGGACAGACCAAGAGACCCAGTACTTC.